Here is one T cell receptor (beta chain) with its context. This clone's antigen is unknown. Within one base of it there is no much larger clone, and no base qualities were kept. The CDR3 measures 15 amino acids from cysteine to phenylalanine. CDR3 DNA is the only sequence kept; it has 45 bases, read in frame from the first base. CDR1 and CDR2 are read off the germline V gene (reference sequence) as LNHDA and SQIVND. Trimming costs V 4 bases and J 0 bases, and their ends lie 12 bases apart. The method was the immunoSEQ multiplex PCR assay. In TCRdb, the immuneACCESS table is reduced to in-frame sequences with V and J assigned. These tables do not hold every clone; where another copy was compared, an unresolved V gene accounts for under half, and the others remain unexplained. The sample profile shows around 52,000 clones; around 90% of them were found once. The ten largest account for roughly 0.19% of the sample.

The sample originates from a study of T cell changes during pregnancy in multiple sclerosis (dated by TCRdb to 2018 to 2020). About the investigation overall: In women with multiple sclerosis, the researchers looked at how the T cell repertoire shifted as pregnancy progressed.

Sequenced material: CD4+ T cells from peripheral blood mononuclear cells, taken in the second trimester of pregnancy. The clonotype originates from a female donor with multiple sclerosis, enrolled in a pregnancy study. The rearranged segments are TRBV19 and TRBJ1-1; possibly the D gene is TRBD1, per 5 matching bases. The CDR3 has the sequence CASSKGRQVNTEAFF. The DNA sequence is given as TGTGCCAGTAGTAAGGGGCGGCAGGTGAACACTGAAGCTTTCTTT.